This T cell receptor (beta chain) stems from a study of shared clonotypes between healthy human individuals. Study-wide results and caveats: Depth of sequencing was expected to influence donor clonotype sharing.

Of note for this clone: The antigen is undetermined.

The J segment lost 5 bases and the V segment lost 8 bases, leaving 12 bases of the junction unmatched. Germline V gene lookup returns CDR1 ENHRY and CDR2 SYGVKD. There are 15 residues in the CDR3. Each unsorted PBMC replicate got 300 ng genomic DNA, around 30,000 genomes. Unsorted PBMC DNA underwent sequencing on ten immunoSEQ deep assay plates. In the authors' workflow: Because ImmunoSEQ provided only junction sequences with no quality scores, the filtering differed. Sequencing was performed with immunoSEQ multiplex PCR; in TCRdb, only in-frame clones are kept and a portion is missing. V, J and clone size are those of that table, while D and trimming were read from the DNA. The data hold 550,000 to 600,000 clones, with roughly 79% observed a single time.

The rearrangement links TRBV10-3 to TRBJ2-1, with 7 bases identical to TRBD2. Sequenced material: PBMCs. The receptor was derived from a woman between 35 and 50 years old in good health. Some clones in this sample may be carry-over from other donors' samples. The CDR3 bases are TGTGCCATCGGGGGTAGCGGGTACAATCACAATGAGCAGTTCTTC. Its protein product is CAIGGSGYNHNEQFF.